The clone carrying this TCR beta chain has ten or more counts. The CDR3 contains 13 residues. V gave up 4 bases and J gave up 2 bases, with 9 bases separating them. The germline V gene encodes CDR1 MNHEY and CDR2 SVGEGT. The sample is drawn from a study of T cells after yellow fever vaccination. MiXCR was run by TCRdb on the 5' RACE reads, yielding one entry per CDR3 protein. The data hold approximately 32,000 distinct CDR3 sequences, with 4.4% observed a single time. The chain uses TRBV6-2 or TRBV6-3 and TRBJ2-7, with D perhaps TRBD1 (6 bases). This TCR derives from a man in his thirties or forties who received the YFV17D yellow fever vaccine. Sequencing used CD8+ T cells sorted from PBMCs, obtained 5 days after the yellow fever booster vaccination. CDR3 nucleotide sequence: TGTGCCAGCAGTTGGACAGATGCCTACGAGCAGTACTTC. This gives the protein CASSWTDAYEQYF.